Listed below are T cell receptor beta chains from one sample, sequenced in a study of T cells in Graves' hyperthyroidism and ophthalmopathy. Using its own MiXCR run on the multiplex PCR reads, TCRdb lists one record per CDR3 protein. The profile shows around 520,000 distinct CDR3 sequences, approximately 15% of them singletons. Sample: blood. The source of these receptors is a woman aged 40 to 50 with Graves' hyperthyroidism. Both conserved end residues are part of each CDR3. D genes are given only for firm matches. Clone size is shown for a subset of rows, as once, few, many or a class of expanded clone.

J: TRBJ1-3
length: 14
V: TRBV10-1
size: few
D: .
DNA: TGCGCCAGCAGTGAGAATATCTCTGGAAACACCATATATTTT
CDR3: CASSENISGNTIYF

J: TRBJ1-2
length: 14
V: TRBV3-1
size: many
D: .
DNA: TGTGCCAGCAGCCGCAGGACGTGGCACTATGGCTACACCTTC
CDR3: CASSRRTWHYGYTF

J: TRBJ2-3
length: 14
V: TRBV6-2/TRBV6-3
size: .
D: .
DNA: TGTGCCAGCCGAGGGACCTTCAGTAGAGATACGCAGTATTTT
CDR3: CASRGTFSRDTQYF

J: TRBJ2-1
length: 13
V: TRBV29-1
size: many
D: TRBD1
DNA: TGCAGCGGGGGACAGGGGTCCTACAATGAGCAGTTCTTC
CDR3: CSGGQGSYNEQFF

J: TRBJ1-1
length: 13
V: TRBV7-9
size: .
D: .
DNA: TGTGCCAGCAGCTTAGTAGAGGACACTGAAGCTTTCTTT
CDR3: CASSLVEDTEAFF

J: TRBJ2-1
length: 16
V: TRBV5-5
size: many
D: TRBD2
DNA: TGTGCCAGCAGCCAACAACGGGAGGTCCGCTACAATGAGCAGTTCTTC
CDR3: CASSQQREVRYNEQFF

J: TRBJ2-1
length: 15
V: TRBV20-1
size: many
D: TRBD2
DNA: TGCAGTGCTAGTTCTAGCGGGAGTGGGTACAATGAGCAGTTCTTC
CDR3: CSASSSGSGYNEQFF

J: TRBJ2-7
length: 14
V: TRBV28
size: few
D: TRBD2
DNA: TGTGCCAGCATGGGGACTATAATGTCCTACGAGCAGTACTTC
CDR3: CASMGTIMSYEQYF

J: TRBJ2-3
length: 14
V: TRBV7-9
size: many
D: .
DNA: TGTGCCAGCAGCTTACCATCAGTCACAGATACGCAGTATTTT
CDR3: CASSLPSVTDTQYF

J: TRBJ2-7
length: 15
V: TRBV5-1
size: .
D: .
DNA: TGCGCCAGCAGCTTGAAGGGCGGGACGGGCCCGGAGCAGTACTTC
CDR3: CASSLKGGTGPEQYF

J: TRBJ2-2
length: 16
V: TRBV28
size: few
D: .
DNA: TGTGCCAGCAGTTTCGCCGGTGTAGGGCGGACCGGGGAGCTGTTTTTT
CDR3: CASSFAGVGRTGELFF

J: TRBJ2-2
length: 15
V: TRBV3-1
size: many
D: .
DNA: TGTGCCAGCAGCCAATGGCAGGGAAGGACCGGGGAGCTGTTTTTT
CDR3: CASSQWQGRTGELFF

J: TRBJ2-5
length: 14
V: TRBV5-1
size: .
D: .
DNA: TGCGCCAGCAGCACCTTTAGGGGAGTAGAGACCCAGTACTTC
CDR3: CASSTFRGVETQYF

J: TRBJ1-2
length: 13
V: TRBV5-4
size: few
D: .
DNA: TGTGCCAGCAGCTTGGGCAGCCCTGGAGGCTACACCTTC
CDR3: CASSLGSPGGYTF

J: TRBJ2-5
length: 14
V: TRBV6-1
size: few
D: TRBD1
DNA: TGTGCCAGCATCGGGACAGGGGGCGCGGGGACCCAGTACTTC
CDR3: CASIGTGGAGTQYF

J: TRBJ2-5
length: 17
V: TRBV20-1
size: many
D: TRBD2
DNA: TGCAGTGCTAGAGACGGGACTAGCGGGAGTATAAGTGAGACCCAGTACTTC
CDR3: CSARDGTSGSISETQYF

J: TRBJ2-2
length: 13
V: TRBV5-1
size: .
D: .
DNA: TGCGCCAGCAACGTGGAGGGAACCGGGGAGCTGTTTTTT
CDR3: CASNVEGTGELFF

J: TRBJ2-7
length: 14
V: TRBV30
size: few
D: .
DNA: TGTGCCTGGAGTGTACCGGGCCTTAACTACGAGCAGTACTTC
CDR3: CAWSVPGLNYEQYF

J: TRBJ2-7
length: 15
V: TRBV7-8
size: few
D: TRBD2
DNA: TGTGCCAGCAGCTTGTTTGTAGCGGGAGGGCCCGAGCAGTACTTC
CDR3: CASSLFVAGGPEQYF

J: TRBJ2-1
length: 14
V: TRBV5-1
size: .
D: .
DNA: TGCGCCACCAGGGAAGACAGGTCCCCCCGTGAGCAGTTCTTC
CDR3: CATREDRSPREQFF

J: TRBJ2-1
length: 16
V: TRBV19
size: .
D: TRBD2
DNA: TGTGCCAGTAGTGGGGGAGCGGGAGTGTCTATAAATGAGCAGTTCTTC
CDR3: CASSGGAGVSINEQFF

J: TRBJ2-6
length: 19
V: TRBV19
size: many
D: .
DNA: TGTGCCAGTAGTAACCCTCCCGGGCAGGCGGGCTCTGGGGCCAACGTCCTGACTTTC
CDR3: CASSNPPGQAGSGANVLTF

J: TRBJ2-7
length: 15
V: TRBV6-1
size: .
D: .
DNA: TGTGCCAGCAGGTCTAGGCCGCCGACGCCCTACGAGCAGTACTTC
CDR3: CASRSRPPTPYEQYF

J: TRBJ2-1
length: 12
V: TRBV20-1
size: few
D: .
DNA: TGCAGTGCTGGTGGACAGTACAATGAGCAGTTCTTC
CDR3: CSAGGQYNEQFF

J: TRBJ2-1
length: 11
V: TRBV6-1
size: few
D: .
DNA: TGTGCCAGCAGTGCAGACCCAGCCCAGTTCTTC
CDR3: CASSADPAQFF

J: TRBJ2-1
length: 15
V: TRBV5-6
size: many
D: TRBD2
DNA: TGTGCCAGCAGCCACGGGACTAGCGGGAGTCATGAGCAGTTCTTC
CDR3: CASSHGTSGSHEQFF

J: TRBJ2-2
length: 15
V: TRBV11-2
size: many
D: .
DNA: TGTGCCAGCACCTCTGCCGGGACGAACACCGGGGAGCTGTTTTTT
CDR3: CASTSAGTNTGELFF

J: TRBJ2-7
length: 16
V: TRBV5-1
size: .
D: TRBD1
DNA: TGCGCCAGCAGCCAAGCTGCCGGGACAGCCTCCTACGAGCAGTACTTC
CDR3: CASSQAAGTASYEQYF

J: TRBJ1-4
length: 13
V: TRBV28
size: .
D: .
DNA: TGTGCCGTGGGGGGAACGAGGGATGAAAAACTGTTTTTT
CDR3: CAVGGTRDEKLFF

J: TRBJ2-3
length: 14
V: TRBV5-4
size: many
D: .
DNA: TGTGCCAGCAGCTTGGTAGGGTTCCAAGATACGCAGTATTTT
CDR3: CASSLVGFQDTQYF

J: TRBJ2-5
length: 15
V: TRBV6-2/TRBV6-3
size: many
D: .
DNA: TGTGCCAGCAGTTACACTCCGAACGTCGAGAGACCCCAGTACTTC
CDR3: CASSYTPNVERPQYF

J: TRBJ1-2
length: 14
V: TRBV3-1
size: many
D: .
DNA: TGTGCCAGCAGCCAAGCAACAGGGTGGAGTGGCTACACCTTC
CDR3: CASSQATGWSGYTF

J: TRBJ2-1
length: 18
V: TRBV12-3/TRBV12-4
size: many
D: TRBD2
DNA: TGTGCCAGCAGCCTCGGGACTAGCGGGGACGGCTCCTACAATGAGCAGTTCTTC
CDR3: CASSLGTSGDGSYNEQFF

J: TRBJ2-1
length: 14
V: TRBV19
size: .
D: .
DNA: TGTGCCAGTACGAGACAGGGAGGTCTCAATGAGCAGTTCTTC
CDR3: CASTRQGGLNEQFF

J: TRBJ1-4
length: 16
V: TRBV28
size: many
D: TRBD1
DNA: TGTGCCAGTGCCGGGACAGGGGGTCGGGCTAATGAAAAACTGTTTTTT
CDR3: CASAGTGGRANEKLFF

J: TRBJ2-2
length: 22
V: TRBV19
size: .
D: TRBD2
DNA: TGTGCCAGTAGTAGTCTGGGGAGGGGAGTCTTTCGGGAAGCACTCAACACCGGGGAGCTGTTTTTT
CDR3: CASSSLGRGVFREALNTGELFF

J: TRBJ2-1
length: 15
V: TRBV6-1
size: few
D: TRBD2
DNA: TGTGCCAGTCTTCGGGCTAGCGGGAAGGGTAGTGAGCAGTTCTTC
CDR3: CASLRASGKGSEQFF

J: TRBJ1-2
length: 12
V: TRBV20-1
size: many
D: TRBD1
DNA: TGCAGTGCTAGCCGGACAGGGGACGGCTACACCTTC
CDR3: CSASRTGDGYTF

J: TRBJ2-7
length: 14
V: TRBV11-2
size: many
D: TRBD1
DNA: TGTGCCAGCAGCCCGGACAGGGTAAAAGACGAGCAGTACTTC
CDR3: CASSPDRVKDEQYF

J: TRBJ1-1
length: 14
V: TRBV6-1
size: many
D: .
DNA: TGTGCCAGCAGCCGGGGGGTGATGAACACTGAAGCTTTCTTT
CDR3: CASSRGVMNTEAFF

J: TRBJ2-7
length: 13
V: TRBV7-9
size: many
D: .
DNA: TGTGCCAGCAGCCCTCGGGCAGCCTACGAGCAGTACTTC
CDR3: CASSPRAAYEQYF